These T cell receptor beta chains were read from a single sample in a study of CD8 T cells in Susac syndrome. Each CDR3 protein gets one entry after TCRdb re-called the immunoSEQ multiplex PCR reads with MiXCR. The table has a few hundred thousand distinct CDR3 sequences, approximately 89% seen once. Sequencing input: CD8+ T cells from PBMCs. The source is a human donor with multiple sclerosis. CDR3s include the opening cysteine and the closing phenylalanine or tryptophan. D genes are given only for firm matches. Only part of the rows carry a size: once, few, many, or a class if the clone is expanded.

clone_size | d_call | cdr3_length | j_call | v_call | cdr3_nt | cdr3_aa
once | . | 16 | TRBJ2-1 | TRBV6-2/TRBV6-3 | TGTGCCAGCAGTCCCCAACAGGGTTCCTCCTACAATGAGCAGTTCTTC | CASSPQQGSSYNEQFF
. | . | 16 | TRBJ1-5 | TRBV6-2/TRBV6-3 | TGTGCCAGCAGTTACTCGGGGCCTGATAGCAATCAGCCCCAGCATTTT | CASSYSGPDSNQPQHF
. | . | 16 | TRBJ1-1 | TRBV15 | TGTGCCACCAGCAAAGAGATCTTGGCCGGGAACACTGAAGCTTTCTTT | CATSKEILAGNTEAFF
. | . | 13 | TRBJ2-5 | TRBV29-1 | TGCAGCGCCAGGGGGGGCTTCCAAGAGACCCAGTACTTC | CSARGGFQETQYF
. | . | 15 | TRBJ2-7 | TRBV5-1 | TGCGCCAGCAGCCTCGATGGATGGAGGTCCTACGAGCAGTACTTC | CASSLDGWRSYEQYF
once | . | 12 | TRBJ2-2 | TRBV6-1 | TGTGCCAGCAGCGGTTTCACCGGGGAGCTGTTTTTT | CASSGFTGELFF
. | . | 12 | TRBJ2-7 | TRBV29-1 | TGCAGCGTTTTGCAGGGGTCGGGTGAGCAGTACTTC | CSVLQGSGEQYF
. | TRBD2 | 14 | TRBJ2-1 | TRBV5-4 | TGTGCCAGCGCTCGGGAGCGGGGATACAATGAGCAGTTCTTC | CASARERGYNEQFF
few | TRBD1 | 15 | TRBJ2-7 | TRBV6-5 | TGTGCCAGCAGTTACGTTGGGACAGGGCACTACGAGCAGTACTTC | CASSYVGTGHYEQYF
. | . | 16 | TRBJ2-1 | TRBV2 | TGTGCCAGCTGGGGAGGAGACAGTCCTTACAATGGTGAGCAGTTCTTC | CASWGGDSPYNGEQFF
. | . | 13 | TRBJ2-7 | TRBV6-2/TRBV6-3 | TGTGCCAGCAGTTATGGGGGGGCGAACGAGCAGTACTTC | CASSYGGANEQYF
. | TRBD1 | 15 | TRBJ2-3 | TRBV28 | TGTGCCAGCAGTCTTGGACAGGGGACCACAGATACGCAGTATTTT | CASSLGQGTTDTQYF
. | . | 16 | TRBJ1-4 | TRBV4-1 | TGCGCCAGCAGTCCCCAACCACCGTCAACTAATGAAAAACTGTTTTTT | CASSPQPPSTNEKLFF
once | TRBD1 | 15 | TRBJ2-1 | TRBV24-1 | TGTGCCACCAGTGATTTCGGGACAGGCTACAATGAGCAGTTCTTC | CATSDFGTGYNEQFF
. | . | 15 | TRBJ2-5 | TRBV6-5 | TGTGCCAGCAGTTACTCCTCAGGGATCCAAGAGACCCAGTACTTC | CASSYSSGIQETQYF
. | TRBD2 | 15 | TRBJ2-5 | TRBV7-3 | TGTGCCAGCAGCTTAATTCCTAGCGGGGTGGAGACCCAGTACTTC | CASSLIPSGVETQYF
. | . | 16 | TRBJ2-7 | TRBV5-4 | TGTGCCAGCAGCTACGAACTTAGCGAACGGAAATACGAGCAGTACTTC | CASSYELSERKYEQYF
. | TRBD1 | 16 | TRBJ2-5 | TRBV4-3 | TGCGCCAGCAGCCAAGGAAGGGGGACAGGGGCGGAGACCCAGTACTTC | CASSQGRGTGAETQYF
. | . | 14 | TRBJ2-1 | TRBV4-3 | TGCGCCAGCAGCCAATTAGTGGGGCAAAATGAGCAGTTCTTC | CASSQLVGQNEQFF
. | . | 14 | TRBJ2-2 | TRBV6-5 | TGTGCCAGCAGCCCCCCGGGTCTGGACGGGGAGCTGTTTTTT | CASSPPGLDGELFF
. | . | 14 | TRBJ1-5 | TRBV29-1 | TGCAGCCATTTCGAGGGCCGCCATAATCAGCCCCAGCATTTT | CSHFEGRHNQPQHF
. | . | 17 | TRBJ1-1 | TRBV20-1 | TGCAGTGCTAGAGCTCGAATACAAGGGAACTCCCGCACTGAAGCTTTCTTT | CSARARIQGNSRTEAFF
. | TRBD2 | 16 | TRBJ2-1 | TRBV20-1 | TGCAGTGCTAGGGGATTCGGACTAGCGGGGCTCAATGAGCAGTTCTTC | CSARGFGLAGLNEQFF
. | . | 13 | TRBJ2-7 | TRBV19 | TGTGCCAGTAGGTCGACAGCCTCCTACGAGCAGTACTTC | CASRSTASYEQYF
. | TRBD2 | 15 | TRBJ2-1 | TRBV6-2/TRBV6-3 | TGTGCCAGCAGTTACGGACTAGCGGGGGGGAATGAGCAGTTCTTC | CASSYGLAGGNEQFF
. | . | 14 | TRBJ1-1 | TRBV27 | TGTGCCAGCAGTAGTGTGTGGGGCGACACTGAAGCTTTCTTT | CASSSVWGDTEAFF
once | . | 15 | TRBJ2-7 | TRBV5-5 | TGTGCCAGCAGCTTGAGACTCGAGCAGTCCTACGAGCAGTACTTC | CASSLRLEQSYEQYF
. | . | 17 | TRBJ2-3 | TRBV7-2 | TGTGCCAGCAGCTCACCTACGAGGGGCCGTAGCACAGATACGCAGTATTTT | CASSSPTRGRSTDTQYF
once | . | 16 | TRBJ2-1 | TRBV14 | TGTGCCAGCAGCCAAGATTTAGCCATGGCCTACAATGAGCAGTTCTTC | CASSQDLAMAYNEQFF
. | TRBD2 | 15 | TRBJ2-1 | TRBV6-4 | TGTGCCAGCAGTGAGAGTAGCGGGCGATTCAATGAGCAGTTCTTC | CASSESSGRFNEQFF
. | . | 17 | TRBJ2-7 | TRBV5-6 | TGTGCCAGCAGCTTTGATCGGGTGGGAGTAGCGGCATACGAGCAGTACTTC | CASSFDRVGVAAYEQYF
once | TRBD2 | 13 | TRBJ2-2 | TRBV19 | TGTGCCAGTACCCCACTAGCGGGAGGGGAGCTGTTTTTT | CASTPLAGGELFF
. | TRBD2 | 16 | TRBJ2-1 | TRBV7-9 | TGTGCCAGCAGCTTAGTGACTAGCGGGGGACTCGCCGAGCAGTTCTTC | CASSLVTSGGLAEQFF
few | TRBD1 | 15 | TRBJ2-7 | TRBV6-5 | TGTGCCAGCAGTCCGATGGACAGGGAATATTACGAGCAGTACTTC | CASSPMDREYYEQYF
. | TRBD1 | 18 | TRBJ1-4 | TRBV20-1 | TGCAGTGCTAGAGATGAGCGGACAGGGACCCCAACTAATGAAAAACTGTTTTTT | CSARDERTGTPTNEKLFF